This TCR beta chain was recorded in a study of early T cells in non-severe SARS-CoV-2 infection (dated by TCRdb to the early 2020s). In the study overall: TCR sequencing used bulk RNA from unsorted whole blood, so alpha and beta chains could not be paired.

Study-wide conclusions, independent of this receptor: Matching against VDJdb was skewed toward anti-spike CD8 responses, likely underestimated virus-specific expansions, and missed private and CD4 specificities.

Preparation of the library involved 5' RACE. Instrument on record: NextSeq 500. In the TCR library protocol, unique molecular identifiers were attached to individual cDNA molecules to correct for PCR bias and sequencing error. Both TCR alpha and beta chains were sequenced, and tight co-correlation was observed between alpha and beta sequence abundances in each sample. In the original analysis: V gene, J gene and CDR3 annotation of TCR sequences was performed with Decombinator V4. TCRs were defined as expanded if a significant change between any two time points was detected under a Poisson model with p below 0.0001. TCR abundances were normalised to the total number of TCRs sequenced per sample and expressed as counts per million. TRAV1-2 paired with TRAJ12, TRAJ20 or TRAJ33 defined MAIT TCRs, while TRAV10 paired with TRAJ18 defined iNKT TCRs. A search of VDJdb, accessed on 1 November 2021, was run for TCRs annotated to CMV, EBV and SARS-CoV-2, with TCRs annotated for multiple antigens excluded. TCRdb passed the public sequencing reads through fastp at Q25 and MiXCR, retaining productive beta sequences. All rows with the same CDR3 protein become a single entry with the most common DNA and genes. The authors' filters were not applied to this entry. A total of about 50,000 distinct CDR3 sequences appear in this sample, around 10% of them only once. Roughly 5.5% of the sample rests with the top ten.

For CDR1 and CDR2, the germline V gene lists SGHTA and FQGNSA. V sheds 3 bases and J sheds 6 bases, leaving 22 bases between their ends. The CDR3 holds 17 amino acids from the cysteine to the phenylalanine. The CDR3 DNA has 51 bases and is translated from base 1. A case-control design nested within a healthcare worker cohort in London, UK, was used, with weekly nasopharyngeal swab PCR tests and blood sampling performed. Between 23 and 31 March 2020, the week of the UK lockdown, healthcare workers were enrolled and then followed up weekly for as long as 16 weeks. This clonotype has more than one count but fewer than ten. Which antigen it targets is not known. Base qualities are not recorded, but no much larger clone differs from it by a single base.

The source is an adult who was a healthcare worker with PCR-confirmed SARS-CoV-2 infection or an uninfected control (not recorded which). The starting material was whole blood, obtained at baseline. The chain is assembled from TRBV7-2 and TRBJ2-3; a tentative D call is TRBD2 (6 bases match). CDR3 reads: CASSFAQGGPAGDTQYF. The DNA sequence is TGTGCCAGCAGCTTCGCCCAAGGAGGGCCCGCGGGGGATACGCAGTATTTT. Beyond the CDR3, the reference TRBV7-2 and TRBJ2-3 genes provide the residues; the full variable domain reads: GAGVSQSPSNKVTEKGKDVELRCDPISGHTALYWYRQSLGQGLEFLIYFQGNSAPDKSGLPSDRFSAERTGGSVSTLTIQRTQQEDSAVYLCASSFAQGGPAGDTQYFGPGTRLTVL.